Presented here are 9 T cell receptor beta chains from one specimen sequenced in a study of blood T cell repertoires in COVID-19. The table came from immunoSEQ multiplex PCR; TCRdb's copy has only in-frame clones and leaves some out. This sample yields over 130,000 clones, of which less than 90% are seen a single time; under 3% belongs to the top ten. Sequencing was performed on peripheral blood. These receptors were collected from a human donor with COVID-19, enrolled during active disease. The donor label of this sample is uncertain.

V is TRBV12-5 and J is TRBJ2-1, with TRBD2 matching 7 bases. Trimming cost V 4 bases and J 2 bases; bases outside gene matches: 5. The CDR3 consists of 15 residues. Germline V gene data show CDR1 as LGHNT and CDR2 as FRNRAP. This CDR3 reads CASGSGSGTYNEQFF. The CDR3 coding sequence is TGTGCTAGTGGTTCGGGCAGCGGGACCTACAATGAGCAGTTCTTC. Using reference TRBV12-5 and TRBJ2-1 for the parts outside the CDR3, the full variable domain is DARVTQTPRHKVTEMGQEVTMRCQPILGHNTVFWYRQTMMQGLELLAYFRNRAPLDDSGMPKDRFSAEMPDATLATLKIQPSEPRDSAVYFCASGSGSGTYNEQFFGPGTRLTVL.

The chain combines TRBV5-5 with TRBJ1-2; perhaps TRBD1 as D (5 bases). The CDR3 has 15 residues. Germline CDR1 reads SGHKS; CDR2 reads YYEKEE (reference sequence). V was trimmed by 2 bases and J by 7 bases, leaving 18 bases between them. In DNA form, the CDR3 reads TGTGCCAGCAGCTTTGACGCGGCGGGAAGGGGTGGCTACACCTTC. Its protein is CASSFDAAGRGGYTF.

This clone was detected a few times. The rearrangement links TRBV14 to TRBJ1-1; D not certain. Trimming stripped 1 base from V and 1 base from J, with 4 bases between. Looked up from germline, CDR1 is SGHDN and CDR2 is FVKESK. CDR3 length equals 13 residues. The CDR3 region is CASSQAGNTEAFF. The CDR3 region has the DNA TGTGCCAGCAGCCAAGCCGGGAACACTGAAGCTTTCTTT.

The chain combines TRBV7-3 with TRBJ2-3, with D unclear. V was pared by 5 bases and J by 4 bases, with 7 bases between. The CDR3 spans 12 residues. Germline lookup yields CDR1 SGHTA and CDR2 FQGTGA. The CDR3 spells CASSANSDTQYF. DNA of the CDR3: TGTGCCAGCAGCGCGAACTCAGATACGCAGTATTTT.

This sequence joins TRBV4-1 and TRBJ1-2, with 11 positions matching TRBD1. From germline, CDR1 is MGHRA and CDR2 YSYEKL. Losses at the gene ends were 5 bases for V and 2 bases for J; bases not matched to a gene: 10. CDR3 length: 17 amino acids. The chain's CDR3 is CASSDPGTGGRNYGYTF. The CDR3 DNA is TGCGCCAGCAGCGACCCCGGGACAGGGGGAAGGAACTATGGCTACACCTTC.

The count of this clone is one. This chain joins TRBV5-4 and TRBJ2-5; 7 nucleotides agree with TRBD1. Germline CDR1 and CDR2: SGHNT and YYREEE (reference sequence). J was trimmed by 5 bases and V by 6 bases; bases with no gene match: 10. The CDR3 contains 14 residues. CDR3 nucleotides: TGTGCCAGCACAGACAGGGTTGAAGCGGAGACCCAGTACTTC. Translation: CASTDRVEAETQYF.

CDR3 loop: CSGRDLPFSYEQYF. CDR3 nucleotides: TGCAGCGGCCGGGATCTCCCCTTCTCCTACGAGCAGTACTTC. V is TRBV29-1 and J is TRBJ2-7; D possibly corresponds to TRBD2 (5 bases). Trimming took off 7 bases at V and 0 bases at J, with 16 bases between the two ends. The germline gives CDR1 SQVTM, CDR2 ANQGSEA. The CDR3 extends over 14 amino acids.

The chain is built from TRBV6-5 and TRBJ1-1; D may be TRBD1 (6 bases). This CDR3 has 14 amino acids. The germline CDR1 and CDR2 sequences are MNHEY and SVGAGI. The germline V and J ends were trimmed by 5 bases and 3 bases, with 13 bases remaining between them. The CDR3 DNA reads TGTGCCAGCAGTACAGGGTTCGGGTACACTGAAGCTTTCTTT. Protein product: CASSTGFGYTEAFF.

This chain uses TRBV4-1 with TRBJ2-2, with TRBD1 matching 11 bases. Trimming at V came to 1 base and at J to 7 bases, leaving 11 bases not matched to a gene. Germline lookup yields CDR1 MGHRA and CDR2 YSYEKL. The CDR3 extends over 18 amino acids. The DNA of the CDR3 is TGCGCCAGCAGCCAAGGCCTTGGGACAGGGGGAAGGAGCGGGGAGCTGTTTTTT. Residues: CASSQGLGTGGRSGELFF.